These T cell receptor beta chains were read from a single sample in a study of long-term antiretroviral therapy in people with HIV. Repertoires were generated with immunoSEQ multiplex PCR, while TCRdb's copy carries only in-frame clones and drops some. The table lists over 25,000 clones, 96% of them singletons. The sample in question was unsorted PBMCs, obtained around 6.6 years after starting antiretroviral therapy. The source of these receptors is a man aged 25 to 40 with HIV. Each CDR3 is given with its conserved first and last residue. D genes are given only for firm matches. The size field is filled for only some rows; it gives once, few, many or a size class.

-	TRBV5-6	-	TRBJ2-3	TGTGCCAGCAGCTGGGGGCCTCACACAGATACGCAGTATTTT	CASSWGPHTDTQYF
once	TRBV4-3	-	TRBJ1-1	TGCGCCAGCAGCCCCAGGGATCGACAGGAGGGGTCGAACACTGAAGCTTTCTTT	CASSPRDRQEGSNTEAFF
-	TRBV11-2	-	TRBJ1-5	TGTGCCAGCAGCTTGGGGGATCAGCCCCAGCATTTT	CASSLGDQPQHF
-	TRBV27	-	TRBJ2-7	TGTGCCAGCAGAGCACGGGACAAAGGGTACTACGAGCAGTACTTC	CASRARDKGYYEQYF
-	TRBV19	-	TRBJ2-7	TGTGCCAGTAGGCCCCGGAGGGGGGAAACCTACGAGCAGTACTTC	CASRPRRGETYEQYF
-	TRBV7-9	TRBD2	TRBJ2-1	TGTGCCAGCAGCTTAGGCGGGAGCGATAATGAGCAGTTCTTC	CASSLGGSDNEQFF
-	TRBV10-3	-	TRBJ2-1	TGTGCCAGCCTACAGGGTTCGGGTAATGAGCAGTTCTTC	CASLQGSGNEQFF
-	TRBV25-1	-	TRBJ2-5	TGTGCCAGCAGTGATAGGGAACGGCCCCAAGAGACCCAGTACTTC	CASSDRERPQETQYF
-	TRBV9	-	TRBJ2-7	TGTGCCAGCAGCGTGGACACCTCCTACGAGCAGTACTTC	CASSVDTSYEQYF
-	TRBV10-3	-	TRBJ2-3	TGTGCCATCAGTGAGCTCTTCCGGGACCCCTCTGCACAGTATTTT	CAISELFRDPSAQYF
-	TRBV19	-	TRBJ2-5	TGTGCCAGTAGTATCGTCACACACCAAGAGACCCAGTACTTC	CASSIVTHQETQYF
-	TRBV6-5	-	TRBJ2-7	TGTGCCAGCAGTTACTCGAGTTTTAACGAGCAGTACTTC	CASSYSSFNEQYF
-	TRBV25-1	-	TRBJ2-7	TGTGCCAGCAGTGGGGACCTTGGGTCCTACGAGCAGTACTTC	CASSGDLGSYEQYF